The next 26 T cell receptor beta chains were all read from a single sample in a study of cytomegalovirus exposure and HLA in healthy donors. The PCR employed 60 Vbeta primers together with 13 Jbeta primers. Sequencing used immunoSEQ multiplex PCR; TCRdb keeps in-frame clones, though not all of them. The sample holds 100,000 or so clones; about 77% are singletons and the top ten take more than 4.5%. Input material: PBMCs. The origin of the receptors is a woman in her late teens or twenties in good health and CMV-seropositive.

The V gene is TRBV13, the J gene TRBJ1-1; no firm D call. This CDR3 contains 14 residues. Germline CDR1 and CDR2: PRHDT and FYEKMQ (reference sequence). The V end lost 2 bases, the J end lost 0 bases, and 7 bases lay between the germline ends. CDR3 residues: CASSLPGMNTEAFF. In DNA, the CDR3 is TGTGCCAGCAGCTTACCCGGTATGAACACTGAAGCTTTCTTT.

This clone was observed a few times. The chain has TRBV7-2 and TRBJ2-5, with TRBD2 as a possible D gene (7 bases). V was clipped by 0 bases and J by 7 bases, with 12 bases between them. The CDR3 totals 14 residues. Germline assignment: CDR1 SGHTA and CDR2 FQGNSA. CDR3 protein: CASSLAGEGGTQYF. The CDR3 nucleotides read TGTGCCAGCAGCTTAGCGGGGGAGGGGGGGACCCAGTACTTC.

V gene TRBV4-2 combines with J gene TRBJ2-5, with 10 nucleotides matching TRBD2. The J segment lost 4 bases and the V segment lost 0 bases, leaving 2 bases of the junction unmatched. This CDR3 is 15 amino acids long. Germline CDR1 reads LGHNA; CDR2 reads YNFKEQ. The CDR3 coding sequence is TGTGCCAGCAGCCAAGAACGACTAGCGGGAGAGACCCAGTACTTC. Its translation is CASSQERLAGETQYF.

The J gene is TRBJ2-7, the V gene TRBV19, with TRBD2 matching 7 bases. The junction had 12 bases not matched to a gene; V was cut back by 4 bases and J by 6 bases. The CDR3 is 15 amino acids. CDR1 and CDR2 (germline): LNHDA, SQIVND (reference sequence). The DNA for the CDR3 is TGTGCCAGTAGTAAAGCCACTAGCGTGGGGAGCGAGCAGTACTTC. It translates to CASSKATSVGSEQYF.

The gene calls are TRBV7-9 and TRBJ2-5; 7 nucleotides agree with TRBD2. CDR1 and CDR2 from the germline V gene are SEHNR and FQNEAQ (reference sequence). Trimming removed 0 bases from V and 5 bases from J; junction bases left unmatched: 3. The CDR3 is 14 amino acids. CDR3 DNA sequence: TGTGCCAGCAGCTTAGCGGCCGGGGGGGAGACCCAGTACTTC. Translated, it gives CASSLAAGGETQYF.

This clone was recorded once. The chain couples TRBV6-5 to TRBJ1-6, with 9 bases aligning to TRBD1. Germline CDR1 reads MNHEY; CDR2 reads SVGAGI. With 6 bases clipped from V and 10 bases from J, the junction kept 10 bases outside the gene matches. The CDR3 has 15 amino acids. As DNA, the CDR3 is TGTGCCAGCAGCCCCGGGACAGGGAGTGGATCACCCCTCCACTTT. Residues: CASSPGTGSGSPLHF.

This chain connects TRBV27 to TRBJ2-3; D is perhaps TRBD2 (6 bases). CDR1 and CDR2 from the germline V gene are MNHEY and SMNVEV (reference sequence). The CDR3 runs 13 residues. Trimming shortened V by 5 bases and J by 4 bases, and 10 bases separated the two germline ends. The CDR3 DNA follows: TGTGCCAGCAGTCCTAGCGATTCAGATACGCAGTATTTT. Translated: CASSPSDSDTQYF.

This chain joins TRBV7-2 and TRBJ1-2; no reliable D call. The germline V gene encodes CDR1 SGHTA and CDR2 FQGNSA. This CDR3 comprises 12 residues. V was pared by 1 base and J by 4 bases, with 4 bases between. CDR3 DNA: TGTGCCAGCAGCTTAGGGAGCTATGGCTACACCTTC. It translates to CASSLGSYGYTF.

V gene TRBV27 combines with J gene TRBJ2-7; D perhaps matches TRBD1 (5 bases). From germline, CDR1 is MNHEY and CDR2 SMNVEV (reference sequence). The CDR3 is made up of 13 amino acids. V was clipped by 8 bases and J by 2 bases, with 13 bases between them. CDR3 in amino acids: CASGNTGTYEQYF. DNA of the CDR3: TGTGCCAGCGGCAACACAGGAACCTACGAGCAGTACTTC.

This chain connects TRBV9 to TRBJ2-2; D is perhaps TRBD2 (6 bases). The CDR3 consists of 14 residues. V shed 5 bases and J shed 1 base, with 9 bases lying between them. Germline CDR1 and CDR2: SGDLS and YYNGEE. The CDR3 nucleotides are TGTGCCAGCAGGGGGGGTCAGAACACCGGGGAGCTGTTTTTT. Protein product: CASRGGQNTGELFF.

The V gene is TRBV28, the J gene TRBJ2-7; D uncertain. The germline V and J ends were trimmed by 6 bases and 3 bases, with 18 bases remaining between them. Germline lookup yields CDR1 MDHEN and CDR2 SYDVKM. The CDR3 is 15 amino acids. Written as DNA, the CDR3 is TGTGCCAGCAGGCTAAGTCAGCAGGCCAACTACGAGCAGTACTTC. This gives the protein CASRLSQQANYEQYF.

This rearrangement joins TRBV10-3 to TRBJ1-5, with D hard to call. CDR3 length: 15 amino acids. Germline V gives CDR1 ENHRY, CDR2 SYGVKD. V lost 3 bases and J lost 4, with 13 bases in between. The CDR3: CAISDDLGGNQPQHF. CDR3 nucleotide sequence: TGTGCCATCAGTGACGATTTGGGAGGGAATCAGCCCCAGCATTTT.

J is TRBJ2-5 and V is TRBV29-1, with D perhaps matching TRBD2 (6 bases). Germline CDR1 reads SQVTM; CDR2 reads ANQGSEA. V gave up 4 bases and J gave up 1 base, with 13 bases separating them. This CDR3 comprises 14 residues. CDR3 nucleotides: TGCAGCGTTGTAATAGCGGAGTTCCAAGAGACCCAGTACTTC. It yields the protein CSVVIAEFQETQYF. Together with reference TRBV29-1 and TRBJ2-5, the CDR3 gives the full variable domain: SAVISQKPSRDICQRGTSLTIQCQVDSQVTMMFWYRQQPGQSLTLIATANQGSEATYESGFVIDKFPISRPNLTFSTLTVSNMSPEDSSIYLCSVVIAEFQETQYFGPGTRLLVL.

The CDR3: CASSSGQGVYEQYF. The CDR3 DNA reads TGTGCCAGCAGCTCGGGACAGGGGGTGTACGAGCAGTACTTC. This chain joins TRBV7-7 and TRBJ2-7; 11 bases map to TRBD1. CDR3 length: 14 residues. The V and J ends lost 4 bases and 4 bases, in that order; junction bases with no gene match: 3. Germline CDR1 and CDR2: SSHAT and FNYEAQ (reference sequence).

This chain links TRBV21-1 with TRBJ2-7; no DNA check was done on the table's D call, TRBD1. TRBV21-1 is a documented pseudogene. The CDR3 sequence is 18 residues long. The CDR3 sequence is CASSKGSPRPGQPYEQYF. CDR3 in DNA: TGTGCCAGCAGCAAAGGATCCCCTCGGCCGGGACAGCCCTACGAGCAGTACTTC.

The chain links TRBV29-1 to TRBJ2-7, with TRBD1 matching 9 bases. The germline V gene has CDR1 SQVTM and CDR2 ANQGSEA. CDR3 length: 11 residues. V dropped 7 bases and J dropped 7; count of bases not matched to a gene: 5. CDR3 in amino acids: CSAYRGLEQYF. The CDR3 DNA reads as TGCAGCGCCTACAGGGGGCTTGAGCAGTACTTC.

In this sample, this clone turned up a few times. V usage is TRBV29-1 and J usage is TRBJ2-7, with 7 bases fitting TRBD1. V was pared by 4 bases and J by 6 bases, with 9 bases of the junction left unmatched. The germline CDR1 and CDR2 sequences are SQVTM and ANQGSEA. The CDR3 runs 13 residues. This CDR3 is CSVGWTGRSEQYF. The DNA of the CDR3 is TGCAGCGTTGGTTGGACAGGAAGAAGCGAGCAGTACTTC.

The chain employs TRBV11-2 and TRBJ1-4; D gene uncertain. Germline V lookup: CDR1 SGHAT, CDR2 FQNNGV. This CDR3 spans 14 amino acids. Trimming cost V 3 bases and J 8 bases, with 13 bases left between them. The chain's CDR3 is CASSLGGDHEKLFF. The DNA of the CDR3 is TGTGCCAGCAGCTTGGGCGGGGATCACGAAAAACTGTTTTTT.

In this sample, this clone turned up once. This chain joins TRBV7-6 and TRBJ2-1, with 9 bases matching TRBD2. Germline V CDR1 and CDR2: SGHVS, FNYEAQ. The V and J ends lost 2 bases and 5 bases, in that order; junction bases with no gene match: 7. The CDR3 contains 16 residues. The CDR3 region is CASSLIAGVDHNEQFF. The CDR3 DNA reads TGTGCCAGCAGCTTAATAGCGGGAGTGGATCACAATGAGCAGTTCTTC.

The chain links TRBV4-1 to TRBJ2-5; D is possibly TRBD2 (5 bases). The V gene lost 4 bases and the J gene lost 2 bases, with 14 bases spanning the gap. Germline V CDR1 and CDR2: MGHRA, YSYEKL. There are 15 residues in the CDR3. The CDR3 DNA reads as TGCGCCAGCAGCCCCGGGAACGGGAATCAAGAGACCCAGTACTTC. Its protein is CASSPGNGNQETQYF.

The chain combines TRBV5-5 with TRBJ2-1; D not resolved. The CDR3 length is 13 residues. V lost 0 bases to trimming and J lost 9 bases, with 10 bases between them. Per the germline V gene, CDR1 is SGHKS and CDR2 is YYEKEE (reference sequence). The CDR3 coding sequence is TGTGCCAGCAGCTTGGAGCTACAGCCTGAGCAGTTCTTC. Translation: CASSLELQPEQFF.

This clone has just one count. The genes are TRBV7-8 and TRBJ2-2; 12 bases match TRBD2. The CDR3 runs 16 residues. Germline V gives CDR1 SGHVS, CDR2 FQNEAQ. The J segment lost 3 bases and the V segment lost 6 bases, leaving 5 bases of the junction unmatched. The CDR3 loop reads CASSTRLAGDTGELFF. CDR3 DNA: TGTGCCAGCAGTACGAGACTAGCGGGAGACACCGGGGAGCTGTTTTTT.

This clone was recorded a few times. V usage is TRBV28 and J usage is TRBJ1-1; perhaps TRBD1 as D (5 bases). Trimming removed 6 bases at V and 6 bases at J, with 8 bases between. The CDR3 covers 11 residues. Germline assignment: CDR1 MDHEN and CDR2 SYDVKM. CDR3 sequence (DNA): TGTGCCAGCAGCCAAGGGGCTGAAGCTTTCTTT. Residues: CASSQGAEAFF.

This clone was counted a few times. This sequence joins TRBV6-5 and TRBJ2-1; the match to TRBD2 covers 8 bases. This CDR3 is built from 16 residues. In germline, CDR1 is MNHEY, CDR2 SVGAGI. The J segment lost 4 bases and the V segment lost 2 bases, leaving 7 bases of the junction unmatched. The CDR3 coding sequence is TGTGCCAGCAGTTACCTACGGACTAGCAGGTACAATGAGCAGTTCTTC. It codes for CASSYLRTSRYNEQFF.

Only a few counts were recorded for this clone. This chain joins TRBV5-1 and TRBJ2-5; 9 nucleotides match TRBD1. Germline CDR1 is SGHRS and CDR2 is YFSETQ. J gave up 2 bases and V 3 bases, and 11 bases lay outside the gene matches. This CDR3 region has 17 residues. CDR3 DNA: TGCGCCAGCAGCTACGCCGGGACAGGGACAGGGCAAGAGACCCAGTACTTC. Translating it yields CASSYAGTGTGQETQYF.

This clone was observed a handful of times. The chain combines TRBV6-5 with TRBJ1-1, with D unresolved. V lost 2 bases and J 5 bases, leaving 9 bases between the germline ends. Germline V gene lookup returns CDR1 MNHEY and CDR2 SVGAGI. The length of the CDR3 is 13 residues. CDR3 in DNA: TGTGCCAGCAGTTACGGCAGTGAAACTGAAGCTTTCTTT. It specifies CASSYGSETEAFF.